This T cell receptor (beta chain) was obtained from a study of cytomegalovirus exposure and HLA in healthy donors. Overall study findings and caveats: Investigators reported approximately 170 TCR beta chains as tied to cytomegalovirus.

Remarks on this clone: Its antigen is currently unknown.

Some clones are missing from TCRdb's copy, which holds only in-frame ones; the method was immunoSEQ multiplex PCR. The sample shows about 160,000 clones, over 85% of them seen only once. J was trimmed by 6 bases and V by 7 bases; bases with no gene match: 4. The CDR3 is 13 residues long. Germline values: CDR1 MDHEN, CDR2 SYDVKM. V and J are TRBV28 and TRBJ2-1, with 9 bases aligning to TRBD2. This clonotype originated in a woman younger than 35 in good health and CMV-seropositive. The sample taken for sequencing was PBMCs. CDR3 in amino acids: CASNLAGVNEQFF. The DNA for the CDR3 is TGTGCCAGCAACTTAGCGGGAGTCAATGAGCAGTTCTTC.